Following are 22 T cell receptor beta chains from one sample sequenced in a study of blood T cell repertoires in COVID-19. The protocol was immunoSEQ multiplex PCR, while the TCRdb copy is restricted to in-frame clones and leaves out a portion. The data contain approximately 69,000 clones, approximately 80% of them singletons. Material for sequencing was peripheral blood. The receptors stem from a man aged 50 or older with COVID-19, enrolled during active disease.

The CDR3 coding sequence is TGTGCCAGCTCACAAGCCGGGGGGGACGCTGGAAACACCATATATTTT. Its protein is CASSQAGGDAGNTIYF. The J gene is TRBJ1-3, the V gene TRBV18, with a weak D call TRBD1 (5 bases). Looked up from germline, CDR1 is KGHSH and CDR2 is LQKENI. V was cut by 4 bases and J by 2 bases, with 15 bases left in between. The CDR3 is 16 residues long. Variable domain in full (rest from reference TRBV18 and TRBJ1-3): NAGVMQNPRHLVRRRGQEARLRCSPMKGHSHVYWYRQLPEEGLKFMVYLQKENIIDESGMPKERFSAEFPKEGPSILRIQQVVRGDSAAYFCASSQAGGDAGNTIYFGEGSWLTVV.

The CDR3 region is CASSVYSPNYGYTF. In nucleotides, the CDR3 is TGTGCCAGTAGTGTGTACTCACCTAACTATGGCTACACCTTC. V is TRBV19 and J is TRBJ1-2; D is ambiguous. The CDR3 totals 14 residues. The germline CDR1 and CDR2 sequences are LNHDA and SQIVND (reference sequence). The V gene lost 5 bases and the J gene lost 0 bases, with 10 bases spanning the gap.

The chain employs TRBV19 and TRBJ2-6; D not resolved. V was shortened by 1 base and J by 6 bases, with 16 bases between the two germline ends. Germline CDR1 LNHDA, CDR2 SQIVND (reference sequence). The CDR3 contains 17 residues. The CDR3 nucleotides are TGTGCCAGTAGTATAGTTTTGACACCCTCCGCGGCCAACGTCCTGACTTTC. Its protein is CASSIVLTPSAANVLTF.

This sequence joins TRBV3-1 (or the pseudogene TRBV3-2) and TRBJ1-1; TRBD1 aligns across 10 bases. This CDR3 is built from 14 residues. Germline trimming cut 2 bases from V and 4 bases from J; bases unmatched to any gene: 1. Germline loops: CDR1 LGHDT, CDR2 YNNKEL (reference sequence). DNA for the CDR3: TGTGCCAGCAGCCAACGGACAGGGGGCACTGAAGCTTTCTTT. Translated, it gives CASSQRTGGTEAFF.

The CDR3 spells CASDGGSGYEQYF. The CDR3 DNA reads as TGTGCTAGTGATGGGGGCTCAGGCTACGAGCAGTACTTC. The rearrangement joins TRBV12-5 to TRBJ2-7, with D perhaps matching TRBD1 (6 bases). CDR1 and CDR2 from the germline V gene are LGHNT and FRNRAP. The CDR3 runs to 13 residues. Trimming took 7 bases from V and 3 from J, leaving 13 bases between them.

The chain couples TRBV6-5 to TRBJ1-5, with TRBD1 as a possible D gene (6 bases). Per the germline V gene, CDR1 is MNHEY and CDR2 is SVGAGI. V shed 8 bases and J shed 2 bases, with 13 bases lying between them. This CDR3 comprises 14 residues. In DNA form, the CDR3 reads TGTGCCAGCTCTACAGGGTTGCGCAATCAGCCCCAGCATTTT. It translates to CASSTGLRNQPQHF.

This chain links TRBV7-2 with TRBJ1-2, with D tentatively TRBD1 (6 bases). The CDR3 contains 17 residues. Trimming stripped 4 bases from V and 1 base from J, with 19 bases between. Per germline, CDR1 SGHTA and CDR2 FQGNSA. The CDR3 reads CASSSGPGTSFNYGYTF. CDR3 in DNA: TGTGCCAGCAGCTCGGGACCCGGGACATCCTTTAACTATGGCTACACCTTC.

V gene TRBV5-6 combines with J gene TRBJ1-2; a weak D match, TRBD1 (5 bases). Germline V lookup: CDR1 SGHDT, CDR2 YYEEEE. The CDR3 length is 12 residues. With 0 bases removed from V and 7 bases from J, the gap between germline ends came to 7 bases. The CDR3 region has the DNA TGTGCCAGCAGCTTGGGGGGCGGTGGCTACACCTTC. Translating gives CASSLGGGGYTF.

The chain is built from TRBV5-1 and TRBJ1-1; a weak D match, TRBD1 (5 bases). The CDR3 is made up of 13 amino acids. V dropped 5 bases and J dropped 4 bases, with 12 bases sitting between them. The germline V gene encodes CDR1 SGHRS and CDR2 YFSETQ. The CDR3 sequence: CASSAGSFTEAFF. CDR3 nucleotide sequence: TGCGCCAGCAGTGCAGGGTCTTTCACTGAAGCTTTCTTT.

This chain uses TRBV7-8 with TRBJ1-4, with TRBD1 matching over 8 bases. Germline V gives CDR1 SGHVS, CDR2 FQNEAQ. V was clipped by 1 base and J by 8 bases; unmatched bases: 9. There are 16 residues in the CDR3. This CDR3 is CASSLVSGGSGEKLFF. DNA for the CDR3: TGTGCCAGCAGCTTAGTGTCAGGGGGCTCGGGAGAAAAACTGTTTTTT.

The chain is built from TRBV6-5 and TRBJ1-2; 12 bases map to TRBD1. J lost 4 bases, V lost 11 bases, and 8 bases had no gene match. Germline CDR1 is MNHEY and CDR2 is SVGAGI. The CDR3 length is 14 residues. The CDR3 DNA reads TGTGCCGGTGGGACAGGGGGCGCACTCTATGGCTACACCTTC. This sequence encodes CAGGTGGALYGYTF.

V usage is TRBV3-1 (or the pseudogene TRBV3-2) and J usage is TRBJ1-5; no clear D gene. Per germline, CDR1 LGHDT and CDR2 YNNKEL (reference sequence). The CDR3 spans 13 residues. V shed 1 base and J shed 7 bases, with 8 bases lying between them. CDR3 nucleotides: TGTGCCAGCAGCCAAGTGATGGGCCAGCCCCAGCATTTT. Residues: CASSQVMGQPQHF.

The CDR3 spells CASSPGQEPSPLHF. CDR3 DNA: TGTGCCAGCTCACCCGGACAAGAACCTTCACCCCTCCACTTT. V usage is TRBV18 and J usage is TRBJ1-6; maybe TRBD1 (5 bases). V was cut by 3 bases and J by 9 bases, with 12 bases left in between. Germline V CDR1 and CDR2: KGHSH, LQKENI. This CDR3 has 14 amino acids.

V usage is TRBV5-1 and J usage is TRBJ1-1; TRBD1 agrees at 9 bases. The CDR3 consists of 18 residues. V was pared by 4 bases and J by 1 base, with 14 bases of the junction left unmatched. Per germline, CDR1 SGHRS and CDR2 YFSETQ. The CDR3 DNA sequence: TGCGCCAGCAGCACGGGACAGGGCTTATCTCGTAGGAACACTGAAGCTTTCTTT. This translates into CASSTGQGLSRRNTEAFF.

V gene TRBV5-6 combines with J gene TRBJ2-3, with D unclear. The length of the CDR3 is 13 residues. Trimming left V 6 bases short and J 5 bases short, with 13 bases between. Germline CDR1 and CDR2: SGHDT and YYEEEE. The CDR3 DNA sequence: TGTGCCAGCAAAGACTTCGCCAGAGATACGCAGTATTTT. This translates into CASKDFARDTQYF.

The chain couples TRBV12-3 or TRBV12-4 to TRBJ1-2, with D perhaps matching TRBD1 (5 bases). V dropped 6 bases and J dropped 4 bases, with 12 bases sitting between them. This CDR3 contains 13 residues. The CDR3: CASRMGRVYGYTF. In nucleotides, the CDR3 is TGTGCCAGCAGAATGGGCAGGGTCTATGGCTACACCTTC.

This chain connects TRBV5-1 to TRBJ2-7; 8 nucleotides match TRBD1. Per the germline V gene, CDR1 is SGHRS and CDR2 is YFSETQ. V gave up 3 bases and J gave up 3 bases; unmatched junction bases: 8. This CDR3 comprises 15 residues. The CDR3 DNA reads as TGCGCCAGCAGCTGGGATGGACAGGGTGACTACGAGCAGTACTTC. As protein: CASSWDGQGDYEQYF.

The genes are TRBV27 and TRBJ2-7; D might be TRBD1 (5 bases). Germline V gene lookup returns CDR1 MNHEY and CDR2 SMNVEV (reference sequence). The CDR3 has 16 amino acids. V was pared by 11 bases and J by 3 bases, with 26 bases between. The CDR3 region is CAPQGAPFSPFYEQYF. The DNA of the CDR3 is TGTGCCCCGCAAGGGGCGCCCTTCTCCCCCTTCTACGAGCAGTACTTC.

The chain has TRBV5-1 and TRBJ1-1; TRBD1 matches 8 bases. The CDR3 length is 15 residues. V dropped 4 bases and J dropped 2; count of bases not matched to a gene: 7. CDR1 SGHRS and CDR2 YFSETQ come from the germline V gene. The CDR3 DNA reads TGCGCCAGCAGCGTTACGACAGGGGCTAACACTGAAGCTTTCTTT. It translates to CASSVTTGANTEAFF.

This chain uses TRBV7-2 with TRBJ2-3; D might be TRBD2 (7 bases). The CDR3 runs to 16 residues. Deletions cut 5 bases from V and 1 base from J, with 16 bases between. Germline assignment: CDR1 SGHTA and CDR2 FQGNSA. Here the CDR3 DNA reads TGTGCCAGCAGCAAAACACAGGGAGGGGGCACAGATACGCAGTATTTT. Translating it yields CASSKTQGGGTDTQYF.

V is TRBV10-1 and J is TRBJ2-5; weak D call: TRBD1 (5 bases). The CDR3 is made up of 16 amino acids. Germline V gene data show CDR1 as WNHNN and CDR2 as SYGVQD (reference sequence). V was clipped by 0 bases and J by 2 bases, with 13 bases between them. The CDR3 DNA reads TGCGCCAGCAGTGAGTCGACGACAGATAAACAAGAGACCCAGTACTTC. Translation gives CASSESTTDKQETQYF.

The chain has TRBV6-4 and TRBJ2-5; 7 bases are a match to TRBD2. The CDR3 has 15 amino acids. The trim removed 6 bases at V and 1 base at J, leaving 8 bases unmatched. Germline V gene lookup returns CDR1 MRHNA and CDR2 SNTAGT. The CDR3 DNA reads TGTGCCAGCAGCGTGGAGGGCGGGGGCCAAGAGACCCAGTACTTC. This gives the protein CASSVEGGGQETQYF.